This T cell receptor (beta chain) comes out of a study of Ad26.COV2.S vaccination and SARS-CoV-2 variants. Study-level background: COV1001, an Ad26.COV2.S trial, supplied this vaccine-arm donor.

Findings and limits, study-wide: Relative to placebo recipients, vaccine recipients exhibited elevated spike-specific TCR breadth.

Clones were read by immunoSEQ multiplex PCR, and TCRdb kept only the in-frame ones, dropping some. Of a few hundred thousand clones in the sample, about 90% are singletons; the top ten hold about 1.6%. Treatment denoted: roughly 18 received Ad26.COV2.S at low or high dose, single or two shots; about 5 received placebo; per-sample allocation not given. Specimen acquisition occurred on day 63 following the initial vaccine or placebo injection. This clone was seen only once. The target antigen is unknown. V dropped 0 bases and J dropped 7; count of bases not matched to a gene: 11. CDR1 is MNHEY and CDR2 is SVGEGT in the germline V gene. The CDR3 has 16 residues.

The specimen was peripheral blood, collected in a trial of Ad26.COV2.S vaccine versus placebo. This sequence originates from a person aged 18-65 years who received the Ad26.COV2.S COVID-19 vaccine or a placebo. This sequence joins TRBV6-2 or TRBV6-3 and TRBJ1-2, with 7 bases matching TRBD1. The CDR3 sequence: CASSYSPSRGQGGYTF. DNA for the CDR3: TGTGCCAGCAGTTACTCCCCGTCAAGGGGGCAAGGTGGCTACACCTTC.